The 7 T cell receptor beta chains below all came from one sample that was sequenced in a study of blood T cell repertoires in COVID-19. The assay was immunoSEQ multiplex PCR, and TCRdb's table has in-frame clones only and misses some. This sample has under 250,000 clones, with 65% to 90% found just once. The sample consisted of PBMCs or T cells enriched from blood (not recorded which). The receptors originated from a woman between 45 and 65 years old with acute COVID-19.

The rearrangement uses TRBV6-2 or TRBV6-3 and TRBJ2-1, with D perhaps matching TRBD2 (6 bases). The ends were cut back, 0 bases at V and 9 bases at J, with 12 bases in the middle. CDR1 is MNHEY and CDR2 is SVGEGT in the germline V gene. This CDR3 spans 14 amino acids. The CDR3 bases are TGTGCCAGCAGTTACTCGGGAGAGGGAGGTGAGCAGTTCTTC. This translates into CASSYSGEGGEQFF.

The sample holds many counts of this clone. The chain has TRBV25-1 and TRBJ1-2; perhaps TRBD1 as D (6 bases). Trimming left V 4 bases short and J 8 bases short, with 20 bases between. CDR1 is MGHDK and CDR2 is SYGVNS in the germline V gene. This CDR3 is 15 amino acids long. The DNA of the CDR3 is TGTGCCAGCAGTGGATCTCCAGGGGATCGGCGGGGCTACACCTTC. Translating gives CASSGSPGDRRGYTF.

The genes are TRBV2 and TRBJ1-1; no clear D gene. This CDR3 contains 13 residues. Germline CDR1 is SNHLY and CDR2 is FYNNEI. V was pared by 8 bases and J by 2 bases, with 12 bases between. The CDR3, as DNA: TGTGCCAGCGTGAGAGACTCAAACACTGAAGCTTTCTTT. Amino acid sequence: CASVRDSNTEAFF.

The chain couples TRBV12-3 or TRBV12-4 to TRBJ1-6, with a possible D match to TRBD1 (6 bases). The length of the CDR3 is 13 residues. V gave up 5 bases and J gave up 10 bases, with 12 bases separating them. This CDR3 is CASSPDRESPLHF. The CDR3 DNA sequence: TGTGCCAGCAGTCCGGACAGAGAGTCACCCCTCCACTTT.

The genes are TRBV9 and TRBJ2-6; no firm D call. V lost 3 bases to trimming and J lost 3 bases, with 7 bases between them. From germline, CDR1 is SGDLS and CDR2 YYNGEE. The CDR3 is 14 residues long. Here the CDR3 DNA reads TGTGCCAGCAGCGAGCAAAATGGGGCCAACGTCCTGACTTTC. Amino acid sequence: CASSEQNGANVLTF.

The rearrangement links TRBV18 to TRBJ1-2, with D possibly matching TRBD1 (6 bases). CDR1 and CDR2 (germline): KGHSH, LQKENI. V lost 5 bases and J lost 8, with 24 bases in between. The CDR3 sequence is 16 residues long. The CDR3 nucleotides read TGTGCCAGCTCAGTAAATGAGGTCAGGGGCATGGAGGGCTACACCTTC. As protein: CASSVNEVRGMEGYTF. Filled out from reference TRBV18 and TRBJ1-2, the complete variable domain reads NAGVMQNPRHLVRRRGQEARLRCSPMKGHSHVYWYRQLPEEGLKFMVYLQKENIIDESGMPKERFSAEFPKEGPSILRIQQVVRGDSAAYFCASSVNEVRGMEGYTFGSGTRLTVV.

The CDR3 here is CASSASSGDNEQFF. DNA for the CDR3: TGTGCCAGCAGCGCCAGTAGCGGGGACAATGAGCAGTTCTTC. The chain recombines TRBV9 with TRBJ2-1; 8 bases are a match to TRBD2. The trim removed 3 bases at V and 5 bases at J, leaving 4 bases unmatched. From germline, CDR1 is SGDLS and CDR2 YYNGEE. This CDR3 comprises 14 residues.